A selection of T cell receptor beta chains follows, all from one sample in a study of cytotoxic CD8 clonotypes in ibrutinib-treated CLL. Repertoires were generated with immunoSEQ multiplex PCR, while TCRdb's copy carries only in-frame clones and drops some. The sample consists of 40,000 or so clones, 70% of them appearing once. Source: PBMCs, taken at disease progression, from a patient treated with ibrutinib. These receptor sequences come from a human donor with chronic lymphocytic leukemia. The CDR3 runs from the conserved cysteine through the conserved F or W. Fields, in order: J gene, V gene, CDR3 protein.

j_gene: TRBJ1-2
v_gene: TRBV5-1
CDR3aa: CASSLVAGLHYGYTF

j_gene: TRBJ2-3
v_gene: TRBV4-2
CDR3aa: CASSQEGASGSTDTQYF

j_gene: TRBJ2-7
v_gene: TRBV10-3
CDR3aa: CAGGTGIHEQYF

j_gene: TRBJ2-2
v_gene: TRBV5-1
CDR3aa: CASSLTSPGTGELFF

j_gene: TRBJ1-1
v_gene: TRBV18
CDR3aa: CASSPNTPGRASVGFNTEAFF

j_gene: TRBJ2-3
v_gene: TRBV7-8
CDR3aa: CASSLEVGVLAPSTDTQYF

j_gene: TRBJ2-7
v_gene: TRBV2
CDR3aa: CASEDSGGVYEQYF

j_gene: TRBJ2-7
v_gene: TRBV5-4
CDR3aa: CASSGPGTTYEQYF

j_gene: TRBJ1-1
v_gene: TRBV7-9
CDR3aa: CASSPGTASNTEAFF

j_gene: TRBJ2-7
v_gene: TRBV4-2
CDR3aa: CASSQVAGYSEQYF

j_gene: TRBJ1-1
v_gene: TRBV10-1
CDR3aa: CASSENSLNTEAFF

j_gene: TRBJ2-2
v_gene: TRBV6-5
CDR3aa: CASRPTGYTGELFF

j_gene: TRBJ2-5
v_gene: TRBV29-1
CDR3aa: CSVRLAGGETQYF

j_gene: TRBJ2-7
v_gene: TRBV6-1
CDR3aa: CASRTRERSYEQYF

j_gene: TRBJ1-4
v_gene: TRBV28
CDR3aa: CASSLSPGQAGEKLFF

j_gene: TRBJ2-5
v_gene: TRBV28
CDR3aa: CASSLSPQETQYF

j_gene: TRBJ2-2
v_gene: TRBV6-5
CDR3aa: CASSYSKFSGELFF

j_gene: TRBJ2-3
v_gene: TRBV11-1
CDR3aa: CASSLATPRGTDTQYF

j_gene: TRBJ2-6
v_gene: TRBV10-1
CDR3aa: CASSESGASGANVLTF

j_gene: TRBJ2-1
v_gene: TRBV13
CDR3aa: CASSFGSSYNEQFF

j_gene: TRBJ2-5
v_gene: TRBV25-1
CDR3aa: CASSKQGVGQETQYF

j_gene: TRBJ2-4
v_gene: TRBV19
CDR3aa: CASSTSVTAWGIQYF

j_gene: TRBJ2-2
v_gene: TRBV11-3
CDR3aa: CASSFNTGELFF

j_gene: TRBJ2-5
v_gene: TRBV6-5
CDR3aa: CASSHGLVQETQYF

j_gene: TRBJ2-3
v_gene: TRBV6-4
CDR3aa: CASSDGLEGGTDTQYF

j_gene: TRBJ1-2
v_gene: TRBV11-2
CDR3aa: CASSLVRGLPGYTF

j_gene: TRBJ2-7
v_gene: TRBV11-2
CDR3aa: CASSLRQFSYEQYF

j_gene: TRBJ2-2
v_gene: TRBV7-9
CDR3aa: CASSPFDPSAGELFF

j_gene: TRBJ1-1
v_gene: TRBV7-9
CDR3aa: CASSFFGTGSTEAFF

j_gene: TRBJ2-7
v_gene: TRBV18
CDR3aa: CASSPPGDATYEQYF

j_gene: TRBJ2-7
v_gene: TRBV7-7
CDR3aa: CASSSSTSGGPYEQYF

j_gene: TRBJ1-2
v_gene: TRBV7-8
CDR3aa: CASTFDREGGYTF

j_gene: TRBJ2-7
v_gene: TRBV7-9
CDR3aa: CASSLADSYEQYF

j_gene: TRBJ2-7
v_gene: TRBV27
CDR3aa: CASSYRANPNYEQYF